This is a list of T cell receptor beta chains from one sample in a study of cytomegalovirus exposure and HLA in healthy donors. TCRdb's copy holds only in-frame clones and misses some; the assay was immunoSEQ multiplex PCR. This sample's table has about 88,000 clones. Sequencing input: PBMCs. The receptor set was obtained from a girl aged 10 to 17 in good health and CMV-seropositive. Both conserved end residues are trimmed from each CDR3. A D gene is named only where the DNA matches it firmly.

d_call j_call v_call cdr3_aa
- TRBJ1-1 TRBV23-1 ASSQNRSVGAF
- TRBJ1-1 TRBV30 AWRRKLGASTEAF
- TRBJ1-5 TRBV19 ASSPSGGMVYQPQH
- TRBJ2-5 TRBV5-6 ASSLGQATQY
- TRBJ1-5 TRBV11-2 ASSLGSGGQPQH
- TRBJ1-2 TRBV5-6 ASSLRGGMEGYT
- TRBJ2-6 TRBV4-1 ASSVAGANVLT
- TRBJ2-3 TRBV9 ASSVAGISTDTQY
TRBD1 TRBJ2-2 TRBV2 ASTGTANTGELF
- TRBJ2-3 TRBV6-1 ASSLETGSDTQY